A single sample is the source of the 7 T cell receptor beta chains below, sequenced in a study of cytomegalovirus exposure and HLA in healthy donors. 13 Jbeta primers and 60 Vbeta primers were used for the PCR. Data came from immunoSEQ multiplex PCR; TCRdb stores just in-frame clones and leaves some out. The table lists roughly 150,000 clones, approximately 63% of them singletons. The specimen sequenced was PBMCs. The receptor set was obtained from a woman in her sixties or seventies in good health and CMV-seropositive.

The rearrangement uses TRBV6-5 and TRBJ2-7, with 7 bases lining up with TRBD1. Germline loops: CDR1 MNHEY, CDR2 SVGAGI. V gave up 10 bases and J gave up 1 base; unmatched junction bases: 7. The CDR3 contains 13 residues. Here the CDR3 DNA reads TGTGCCACAACGGGACAGACATCCTACGAGCAGTACTTC. Translation gives CATTGQTSYEQYF.

V usage is TRBV11-1 and J usage is TRBJ1-2; 7 bases match TRBD1. Germline V lookup: CDR1 SGHAT, CDR2 FQDESV (reference sequence). The CDR3 is 14 residues long. The trim removed 4 bases at V and 2 bases at J, leaving 4 bases unmatched. This CDR3 reads CASSSTGFNYGYTF. In nucleotides, the CDR3 is TGTGCCAGCAGCTCGACAGGGTTCAACTATGGCTACACCTTC.

The chain has TRBV6-1 and TRBJ1-3, with D unclear. The CDR3 runs 18 residues. V was clipped by 1 base and J by 0 bases, with 16 bases between them. Germline V gene data show CDR1 as MNHNS and CDR2 as SASEGT. CDR3: CASSEDRAGRASGNTIYF. The CDR3, as DNA: TGTGCCAGCAGTGAAGACCGGGCGGGCAGAGCCTCTGGAAACACCATATATTTT.

The chain uses TRBV5-1 and TRBJ2-5; D might be TRBD1 (5 bases). Germline CDR1 SGHRS, CDR2 YFSETQ. Deletions cut 0 bases from V and 0 bases from J, with 12 bases between. The CDR3 totals 16 residues. The CDR3 DNA is TGCGCCAGCAGCTTGGTTTCAGGGATGTACCAAGAGACCCAGTACTTC. Amino acids: CASSLVSGMYQETQYF. The whole variable domain, filled in from reference TRBV5-1 and TRBJ2-5, reads KAGVTQTPRYLIKTRGQQVTLSCSPISGHRSVSWYQQTPGQGLQFLFEYFSETQRNKGNFPGRFSGRQFSNSRSEMNVSTLELGDSALYLCASSLVSGMYQETQYFGPGTRLLVL.

This clone was seen just once. The chain links TRBV19 to TRBJ1-2, with 8 bases fitting TRBD1. Trimming took 7 bases from V and 4 from J; bases not matched to a gene: 5. CDR1 is LNHDA, CDR2 SQIVND, per germline (reference sequence). This CDR3 has 13 amino acids. The CDR3 loop reads CASTRGQVYGYTF. CDR3 bases: TGTGCCAGTACCAGGGGGCAGGTCTATGGCTACACCTTC.

This clone was detected a few times. The chain is built from TRBV6-1 and TRBJ1-1; unclear D gene. V shed 8 bases and J shed 2 bases, with 9 bases lying between them. Germline V gives CDR1 MNHNS, CDR2 SASEGT. This CDR3 has 12 amino acids. CDR3 DNA sequence: TGTGCCAGCGGAAACAGAAACACTGAAGCTTTCTTT. Its protein product is CASGNRNTEAFF.

This clone turned up a few times. The rearrangement links TRBV2 to TRBJ2-4; D is undetermined. The germline CDR1 and CDR2 sequences are SNHLY and FYNNEI. The CDR3 consists of 14 residues. V lost 4 bases and J 0 bases, leaving 7 bases between the germline ends. CDR3 sequence reads: CASSGSIAKNIQYF. Here the CDR3 DNA reads TGTGCCAGCAGTGGTTCTATAGCCAAAAACATTCAGTACTTC.